The rows below give T cell receptor beta chains drawn from one sample of a study of tumor-infiltrating lymphocytes in primary liver carcinoma. TCRdb recomputed calls from the multiplex PCR reads with MiXCR, one row per CDR3 protein. The sample includes about 180,000 distinct CDR3 sequences, approximately 60% seen only once; the top ten take roughly 76%. The source material was peripheral blood. The receptors were gathered from a man aged 40-49 years with primary liver carcinoma and hepatitis B virus infection. The CDR3 runs from the conserved cysteine through the conserved F or W. D genes are given only for firm matches. A row's size may be missing; if present it is once, few, many or a size class.

>TRBJ2-2|TRBV12-3/TRBV12-4|.|.
CASSLPHTGELFF
TGTGCCAGCAGTCTTCCGCACACCGGGGAGCTGTTTTTT
>TRBJ2-6|TRBV6-2/TRBV6-3|once|.
CASSYVGVSAGANVLTF
TGTGCCAGCAGTTACGTGGGGGTCTCGGCCGGGGCCAACGTCCTGACTTTC
>TRBJ2-1|TRBV6-6|.|.
CASNPDSWAEQSF
TGTGCCAGCAACCCCGATTCTTGGGCTGAGCAGTCCTTC
>TRBJ2-7|TRBV11-2|.|TRBD2
CASSFIGALAGAGGQYF
TGTGCCAGCAGCTTTATTGGTGCCCTAGCGGGCGCTGGCGGACAGTACTTC
>TRBJ2-3|TRBV11-2|.|.
CASSCASTDMQYF
TGTGCCAGCAGCTGTGCCTCCACAGATATGCAGTATTTT
>TRBJ2-5|TRBV7-8|.|TRBD1
CASSPRTGQETQYF
TGTGCCAGCAGCCCTCGGACAGGGCAAGAGACCCAGTACTTC
>TRBJ2-7|TRBV7-9|.|.
CASSLEDRAYEQYF
TGTGCCAGCAGCTTAGAAGACCGGGCGTACGAGCAGTACTTC
>TRBJ1-1|TRBV7-8|once|TRBD1
CASSRPTGYTEAFF
TGTGCCAGCAGCCGCCCGACAGGGTACACTGAAGCTTTCTTT
>TRBJ2-3|TRBV7-9|.|.
CASSFSGFGTDTQYF
TGTGCCAGCAGCTTCAGCGGGTTCGGCACAGATACGCAGTATTTT
>TRBJ2-3|TRBV6-5|.|.
CASSPFITDSNQPQYF
TGTGCCAGCAGCCCCTTCATAACTGACAGCAATCAGCCCCAGTATTTT
>TRBJ2-5|TRBV4-1|.|.
CASSPSAFSQETQYF
TGCGCCAGCAGCCCGAGCGCCTTCTCCCAAGAGACCCAGTACTTC
>TRBJ1-6|TRBV6-5|.|.
CTSSYGGTNSPLHF
TGTACCAGCAGTTACGGGGGTACTAATTCACCCCTCCACTTT
>TRBJ2-4|TRBV11-2|.|.
CASSSWLENIQYF
TGTGCAAGCAGCAGCTGGCTCGAAAACATTCAGTACTTC
>TRBJ2-3|TRBV11-2|many|TRBD1
CASSLLIRDRSFTDTQYF
TGTGCCAGCAGCTTACTTATCCGGGACAGGTCTTTCACAGATACGCAGTATTTT
>TRBJ2-6|TRBV29-1|.|.
CSAVSGANVLTF
TGCAGCGCGGTGTCTGGGGCCAACGTCCTGACTTTC
>TRBJ1-3|TRBV2|.|.
CASSEDRSGNTIYF
TGTGCCAGCAGTGAAGACAGGTCTGGAAACACCATATATTTT
>TRBJ2-1|TRBV10-1|.|TRBD1
CASSDSLRDSEQFF
TGCGCCAGCAGTGACAGTCTTCGGGACAGTGAGCAGTTCTTC
>TRBJ1-5|TRBV6-6|few|.
CASSYSNRNSNQPQHF
TGTGCCAGCAGTTACTCAAACAGAAATAGCAATCAGCCCCAGCATTTT
>TRBJ2-7|TRBV5-1|.|.
CASSLFFGGSYEQYF
TGCGCCAGCAGCTTGTTTTTCGGGGGCTCCTACGAGCAGTACTTC
>TRBJ1-1|TRBV29-1|many|.
CSAKRGTNTEAFF
TGCAGCGCAAAGAGGGGGACTAACACTGAAGCTTTCTTT
>TRBJ2-4|TRBV4-1|.|TRBD1
CASSAIGTAIKNIQYF
TGCGCCAGCAGCGCGATCGGGACAGCCATCAAAAACATTCAGTACTTC
>TRBJ2-2|TRBV5-4|.|.
CASGPYTGELFF
TGTGCCAGCGGCCCATACACCGGGGAGCTGTTTTTT
>TRBJ2-1|TRBV7-9|.|.
CASARGQDSGEQFF
TGTGCCAGCGCACGGGGGCAGGACTCGGGTGAGCAGTTCTTC
>TRBJ2-1|TRBV11-2|.|.
CASVREQGDLNGQLF
TGCGCCAGCGTAAGGGAACAGGGAGACCTTAATGGGCAGCTCTTC
>TRBJ2-7|TRBV29-1|many|.
CSVANPGYEQYF
TGCAGCGTTGCCAATCCGGGATACGAGCAGTACTTC
>TRBJ2-3|TRBV11-3|.|.
CASSLDLGIGASDTQFF
TGTGCCAGCAGCTTAGATCTTGGGATAGGGGCAAGCGATACGCAGTTTTTT
>TRBJ2-7|TRBV10-2|many|.
CASTAQGPPYEQYF
TGCGCCAGCACTGCACAGGGTCCCCCCTACGAGCAGTACTTC
>TRBJ2-3|TRBV29-1|.|TRBD2
CSVPGLADSRTDTQYF
TGCAGCGTGCCGGGACTAGCGGATTCTCGTACAGATACGCAGTATTTT
>TRBJ1-4|TRBV29-1|few|TRBD1
CSGIQGLGEKLFF
TGCAGCGGTATACAGGGGTTAGGGGAAAAACTGTTTTTT
>TRBJ2-7|TRBV6-6|.|.
CASSYPGPYEQYF
TGTGCCAGCAGTTACCCAGGGCCTTACGAGCAGTACTTC
>TRBJ1-5|TRBV6-2/TRBV6-3|.|TRBD1
CASRTPRGSLSNQPQHF
TGTGCCAGCAGGACCCCCAGGGGGTCCCTTAGCAATCAGCCCCAGCATTTT